A selection of T cell receptor beta chains follows, all from one sample in a study of beta chain features in type 1 diabetes. The method was immunoSEQ multiplex PCR; TCRdb's version includes in-frame clones alone and lacks a portion of them. The sample includes just over 600,000 clones, about 14% of them seen just once. The sample comprised naive CD4+ T cells from blood. The source of these receptors is a man aged 18 to 35 in good health. Both conserved end residues are part of each CDR3. A D gene is named only where the DNA matches it firmly. Some rows have no size entry. The others give once, few or many, or a class for an expanded clone.

TRBD2	TRBV29-1	few	TRBJ2-5	TGCAGCGTTAGGAGGAGCGGGAGACAAGAGACCCAGTACTTC	CSVRRSGRQETQYF
-	TRBV4-3	-	TRBJ1-5	TGCGCCAGCAGCCAAGGCCCTCGGGGAAGCAATCAGCCCCAGCATTTT	CASSQGPRGSNQPQHF
TRBD2	TRBV18	few	TRBJ2-1	TGTGCCAGCTCAGAGGATCCTAGCGGGGAAGCTGGGCAGTTCTTC	CASSEDPSGEAGQFF
-	TRBV28	-	TRBJ2-7	TGTGCCAGCATTGAGAAGGGGTCCCACGAGCAGTACTTC	CASIEKGSHEQYF
TRBD1	TRBV10-3	few	TRBJ1-2	TGTGCCACCCCCGGGCAGGGGGCTAACTATGGCTACACCTTC	CATPGQGANYGYTF
TRBD1	TRBV4-2	-	TRBJ1-1	TGTGCCAGCAGCCCTACAGGGGCCGAAGGGATCACTGAAGCTTTCTTT	CASSPTGAEGITEAFF
TRBD1	TRBV7-8	few	TRBJ2-7	TGTGCCAGCAGCTTAGGGACAGGGGGTCCCTACGAGCAGTACTTC	CASSLGTGGPYEQYF
-	TRBV25-1	few	TRBJ1-3	TGTGCCAGCAGGCCTCGACAGAATCCCTCTGGAAACACCATATATTTT	CASRPRQNPSGNTIYF
-	TRBV5-4	few	TRBJ2-2	TGTGCCAGCAGCTTCAACAGGAACACCGGGGAGCTGTTTTTT	CASSFNRNTGELFF
-	TRBV5-4	-	TRBJ1-1	TGTGCCAGCAGCCCCCGCGACACTGAAGCTTTCTTT	CASSPRDTEAFF
TRBD1	TRBV15	-	TRBJ1-1	TGTGCCACCAGCAGAGAAAACAGGGGCACTGAAGCTTTCTTT	CATSRENRGTEAFF
-	TRBV5-1	-	TRBJ1-5	TGCGCCAGCAGCTTGGAAGGGCGTAGCAATCAGCCCCAGCATTTT	CASSLEGRSNQPQHF
-	TRBV5-1	-	TRBJ2-2	TGCGCCAGCAGCGCGGGACAAACCGGGGAGCTGTTTTTT	CASSAGQTGELFF
TRBD1	TRBV19	-	TRBJ1-5	TGTGCCAGCACTGACCTTTCGGGACAGTCACACCCCCAGCATTTT	CASTDLSGQSHPQHF
-	TRBV29-1	few	TRBJ1-2	TGCAGCGCCGGGGGTAGAGCTAACTATGGCTACACCTTC	CSAGGRANYGYTF
-	TRBV7-8	-	TRBJ1-1	TGTGCCAGCAGCTTATATTCCCCGGGAGTGAACACTGAAGCTTTCTTT	CASSLYSPGVNTEAFF
-	TRBV25-1	-	TRBJ1-4	TGTGCCAGCAGTGCACACGATCTGCCGGGACACCCGCTTGGAAAACTGTTTTTT	CASSAHDLPGHPLGKLFF
-	TRBV18	-	TRBJ1-3	TGTGCCAGCTCACTCAGGGGCATCTCTGGAAACACCATATATTTT	CASSLRGISGNTIYF
-	TRBV28	-	TRBJ2-3	TGTGCCAGCAGCTCCCACAAAACTAGCACAGATACGCAGTATTTT	CASSSHKTSTDTQYF
-	TRBV5-1	few	TRBJ2-7	TGCGCCAGCAGCTTGTGGATCGGGGGAGCCGAGCAGTACTTC	CASSLWIGGAEQYF
TRBD2	TRBV9	-	TRBJ2-3	TGTGCCAGCAGCGCCCCGGGGGGAGCTAGCACAGATACGCAGTATTTT	CASSAPGGASTDTQYF
-	TRBV18	few	TRBJ2-3	TGTGCCAGCTCCCCCTTTAGAAGCACAGATACGCAGTATTTT	CASSPFRSTDTQYF
TRBD2	TRBV28	once	TRBJ2-2	TGTGCCAGCACACGTATCCTAGCGGGGACCGGGGAGCTGTTTTTT	CASTRILAGTGELFF
-	TRBV11-2	few	TRBJ1-1	TGTGCCAGCAGCTCGGTACACAGGAACACTGAAGCTTTCTTT	CASSSVHRNTEAFF
TRBD1	TRBV5-4	-	TRBJ2-7	TGTGCCAGCGGGCACAGGGGGCAGATATACGAGCAGTACTTC	CASGHRGQIYEQYF
TRBD2	TRBV9	few	TRBJ2-5	TGTGCCAGCAGCGTAGGCGGGGGGTCAGAGACCCAGTACTTC	CASSVGGGSETQYF
TRBD1	TRBV29-1	-	TRBJ2-2	TGCAGCGTGGGACAGTCGTCGGCTAACACCGGGGAGCTGTTTTTT	CSVGQSSANTGELFF
TRBD2	TRBV7-9	-	TRBJ2-2	TGTGCCAGCAGCTTGGGACTAGCGGGGACCGGGGAGCTGTTTTTT	CASSLGLAGTGELFF
TRBD1	TRBV5-1	few	TRBJ2-1	TGCGCCAGCAGGGCTACAGGGGGTTCATACAATGAGCAGTTCTTC	CASRATGGSYNEQFF
TRBD1	TRBV28	few	TRBJ2-7	TGTGCCAGCAGGAACCGGGACAGGGGCTACGAGCAGTACTTC	CASRNRDRGYEQYF
-	TRBV7-2	-	TRBJ1-4	TGTGCCAGCAGCTTTGCTGGGGGAGTGGAAAAACTGTTTTTT	CASSFAGGVEKLFF
-	TRBV7-2	few	TRBJ2-3	TGTGCCAGCAGCTCACTTCAAGATACGCAGTATTTT	CASSSLQDTQYF
-	TRBV5-1	-	TRBJ1-3	TGCGCCAGCAGCTTGGATGGGGGCTCTGGAAACACCATATATTTT	CASSLDGGSGNTIYF
-	TRBV9	few	TRBJ2-2	TGTGCCAGCAGCGTAGATCCGAACACCGGGGAGCTGTTTTTT	CASSVDPNTGELFF
-	TRBV30	few	TRBJ1-5	TGTGCCTGGAGTGTTGTATATAGCAATCAGCCCCAGCATTTT	CAWSVVYSNQPQHF
-	TRBV6-5	-	TRBJ2-7	TGTGCCAGCAGTTACTCGAGGGGGAGCTACGAGCAGTACTTC	CASSYSRGSYEQYF
-	TRBV7-9	-	TRBJ2-7	TGTGCCAGCAGCTTGCCGGGCCGAGTGTCCGAGCAGTACTTC	CASSLPGRVSEQYF
-	TRBV6-6	once	TRBJ1-1	TGTGCCAGCAGTTACGCCAGGAACACTGAAGCTTTCTTT	CASSYARNTEAFF
TRBD2	TRBV7-2	few	TRBJ2-1	TGTGCCAGCAGCCCTTCGGTAGCGGGGGGGCCCTACAATGAGCAGTTCTTC	CASSPSVAGGPYNEQFF
-	TRBV6-6	-	TRBJ2-1	TGTGCCAGCAGACGGGACATTCGAGTTTCCTACAATGAGCAGTTCTTC	CASRRDIRVSYNEQFF
TRBD1	TRBV28	-	TRBJ1-2	TGTGCCAGCAGTTCAACAGGGGGCCGCTATGGCTACACCTTC	CASSSTGGRYGYTF
-	TRBV7-3	-	TRBJ2-3	TGTGCCAGCAGCCCAACCCCCAGGGACACAGATACGCAGTATTTT	CASSPTPRDTDTQYF
-	TRBV7-6	few	TRBJ1-4	TGTGCCAGCAGCTTAGCCGGGACTGGTGAAAAACTGTTTTTT	CASSLAGTGEKLFF
-	TRBV6-5	-	TRBJ2-7	TGTGCCAGCAGTTACTCGAGTACCGGGGCCCGATACGAGCAGTACTTC	CASSYSSTGARYEQYF
-	TRBV28	-	TRBJ2-5	TGTGCCAGCAGTTTGTGGACGAGAAAAGAGACCCAGTACTTC	CASSLWTRKETQYF
-	TRBV19	-	TRBJ2-2	TGTGCCAGTAGTATCCTCTGGGACCTCACCGGGGAGCTGTTTTTT	CASSILWDLTGELFF
-	TRBV4-1	-	TRBJ2-2	TGCGCCAGCAGCCAAGATCCGAAGCAGTCGGGTTCCGGGGAGCTGTTTTTT	CASSQDPKQSGSGELFF
-	TRBV5-4	-	TRBJ2-3	TGTGCCAGCATAGGGGTACAGGGAAGCACAGATACGCAGTATTTT	CASIGVQGSTDTQYF
-	TRBV6-1	-	TRBJ2-5	TGTGCCAGCAGTGAAGATCAGGGAAGAAAAGAGACCCAGTACTTC	CASSEDQGRKETQYF
-	TRBV10-3	many	TRBJ1-1	TGTGCCATACTGGGATCGGGGAACACTGAAGCTTTCTTT	CAILGSGNTEAFF
-	TRBV7-9	-	TRBJ1-1	TGTGCCAGCAGCTTAGCTTCACTTCTAGACGGGAGGGTTGCTTTCTTT	CASSLASLLDGRVAFF
TRBD2	TRBV10-3	-	TRBJ2-1	TGTGCCATCAACCCCGGGACTAGCGGGACTAGCTCCTACAATGAGCAGTTCTTC	CAINPGTSGTSSYNEQFF
-	TRBV7-2	few	TRBJ1-1	TGTGCCAGCAGCTTAGGCGGGGGGAACACTGAAGCTTTCTTT	CASSLGGGNTEAFF
-	TRBV18	few	TRBJ1-1	TGTGCCGTCTCCTTGGATGGGAGCACTGAAGCTTTCTTT	CAVSLDGSTEAFF
-	TRBV28	-	TRBJ2-7	TGTGCCAGCAGCCTTCAAACAGGGAATAAGTACGAGCAGTACTTC	CASSLQTGNKYEQYF
-	TRBV14	few	TRBJ2-5	TGTGCCAGCAGCCAATTTTCCTGGTTCCCCCAAGAGACCCAGTACTTC	CASSQFSWFPQETQYF
-	TRBV25-1	few	TRBJ2-5	TGTGCCAGCAGTGGAACAGGCGCTAGGAGGGCGACCCAGTACTTC	CASSGTGARRATQYF
-	TRBV9	few	TRBJ2-3	TGTGCCAGCAGCCTGGGGACGGACACAGATACGCAGTATTTT	CASSLGTDTDTQYF